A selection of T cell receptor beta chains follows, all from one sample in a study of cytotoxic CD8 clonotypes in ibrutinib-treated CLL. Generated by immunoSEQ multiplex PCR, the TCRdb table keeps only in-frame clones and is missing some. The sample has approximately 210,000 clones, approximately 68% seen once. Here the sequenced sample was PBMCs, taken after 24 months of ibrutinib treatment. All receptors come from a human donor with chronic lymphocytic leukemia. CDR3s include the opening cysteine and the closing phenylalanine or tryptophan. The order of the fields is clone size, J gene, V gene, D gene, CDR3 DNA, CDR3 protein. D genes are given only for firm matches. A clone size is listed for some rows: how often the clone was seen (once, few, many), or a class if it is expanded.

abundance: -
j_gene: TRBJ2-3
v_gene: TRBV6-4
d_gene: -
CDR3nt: TGTGCCAGCAGTGACAAGGCGGAGTCCCCGGGCGTGGACTCCGCAGATACGCAGTATTTT
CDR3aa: CASSDKAESPGVDSADTQYF

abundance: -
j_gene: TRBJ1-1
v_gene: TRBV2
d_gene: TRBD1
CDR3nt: TGTGCCAGCAGGGAAACAGGGGCCGGGGGAAACACTGAAGCTTTCTTT
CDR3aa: CASRETGAGGNTEAFF

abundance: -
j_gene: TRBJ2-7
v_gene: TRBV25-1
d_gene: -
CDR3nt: TGTGCCAGCAGTGACAGGCTGTGGGAGCAGTACTTC
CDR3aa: CASSDRLWEQYF

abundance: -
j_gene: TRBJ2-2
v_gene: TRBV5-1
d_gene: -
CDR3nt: TGCGCCAGCACCAAAACTAGGGGCCGCACCGGGGAGCTGTTTTTT
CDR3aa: CASTKTRGRTGELFF

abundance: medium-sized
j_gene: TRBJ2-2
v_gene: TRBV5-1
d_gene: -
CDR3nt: TGCGCCAGCAGCTTGGTTCTAGGGGGAGATAACACCGGGGAGCTGTTTTTT
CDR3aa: CASSLVLGGDNTGELFF

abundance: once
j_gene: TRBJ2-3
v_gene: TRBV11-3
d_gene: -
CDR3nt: TGTGCCAGCAGGAATAACACAGATACGCAGTATTTT
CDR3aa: CASRNNTDTQYF

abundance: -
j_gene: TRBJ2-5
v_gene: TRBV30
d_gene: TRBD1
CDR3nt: TGTGCCTGGAGTGGGACCGGGACAGACGGGACAACCCAGTACTTC
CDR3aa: CAWSGTGTDGTTQYF

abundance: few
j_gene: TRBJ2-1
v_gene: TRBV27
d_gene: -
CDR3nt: TGTGCCAGCAGTTTATCCCCGTCAGACCAGTTCTTC
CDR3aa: CASSLSPSDQFF

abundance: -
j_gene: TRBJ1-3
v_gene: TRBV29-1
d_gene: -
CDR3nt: TGCAGCGTTGGACCGACAGGTTTAAAGGGGACCTCTGGAAACACCATATATTTT
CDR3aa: CSVGPTGLKGTSGNTIYF

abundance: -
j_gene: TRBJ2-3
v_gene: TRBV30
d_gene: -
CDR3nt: TGTGCCTGGGCGCATCTGCGCGAATGGGATACGCAGTATTTT
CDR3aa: CAWAHLREWDTQYF

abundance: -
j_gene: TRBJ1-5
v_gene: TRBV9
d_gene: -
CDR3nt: TGTGCCAGCAGCGTATCCGGGTATGACAATCAGCCCCAGCATTTT
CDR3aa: CASSVSGYDNQPQHF

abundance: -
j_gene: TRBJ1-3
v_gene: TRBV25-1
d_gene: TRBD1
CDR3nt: TGTGCCAGCAGTGTCAGGGGGCTGCAATCTGGAAACACCATATATTTT
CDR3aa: CASSVRGLQSGNTIYF

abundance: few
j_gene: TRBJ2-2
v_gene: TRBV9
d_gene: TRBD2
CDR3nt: TGTGCCAGCAGCGCCCAGACTAGCTTCGGGGAGCTGTTTTTT
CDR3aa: CASSAQTSFGELFF

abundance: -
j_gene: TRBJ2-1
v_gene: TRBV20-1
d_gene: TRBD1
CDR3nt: TGCAGTGCAAACGGACAGGGGCAGTTCTTC
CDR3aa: CSANGQGQFF

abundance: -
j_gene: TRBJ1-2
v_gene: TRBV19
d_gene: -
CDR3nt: TGTGCCAGTAGTATAGACCGGACGTCTAACTATGGCTACACCTTC
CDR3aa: CASSIDRTSNYGYTF

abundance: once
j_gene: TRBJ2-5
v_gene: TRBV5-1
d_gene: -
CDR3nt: TGCGCCAGCAGCTTGCTGGGGATGGGAGAGACCCAGTACTTC
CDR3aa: CASSLLGMGETQYF

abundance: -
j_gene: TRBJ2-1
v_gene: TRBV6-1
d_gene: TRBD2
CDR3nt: TGTGCCAGCAGACTAGCGGGACGTCAATACAATGAGCAGTTCTTC
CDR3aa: CASRLAGRQYNEQFF

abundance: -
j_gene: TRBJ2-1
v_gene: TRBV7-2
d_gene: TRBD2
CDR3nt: TGTGCCAGCAGCTTTACTACTAGCGGGAGACTTATGGCCCAAAATGAGCAGTTCTTC
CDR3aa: CASSFTTSGRLMAQNEQFF

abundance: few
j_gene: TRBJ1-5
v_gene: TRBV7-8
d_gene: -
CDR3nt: TGTGCCAGCAGCTTAGGGGTGAGCAATCAGCCCCAGCATTTT
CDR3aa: CASSLGVSNQPQHF

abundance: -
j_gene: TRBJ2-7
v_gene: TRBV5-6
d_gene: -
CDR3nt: TGTGCCAGCAGCTGGACTTTGCTCCCCTACGAGCAGTACTTC
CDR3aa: CASSWTLLPYEQYF

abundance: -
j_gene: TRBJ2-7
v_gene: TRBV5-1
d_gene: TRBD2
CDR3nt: TGCGCCAGCAGCTTACTCGCTAGCGGGACTTCCTACGAGCAGTACTTC
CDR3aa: CASSLLASGTSYEQYF

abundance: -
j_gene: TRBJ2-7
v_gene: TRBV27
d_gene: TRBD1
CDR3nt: TGTGCCAGCAGGGGGCCTGGACAGGGAAGTCGGTCCTACGAGCAGTACTTC
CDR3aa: CASRGPGQGSRSYEQYF

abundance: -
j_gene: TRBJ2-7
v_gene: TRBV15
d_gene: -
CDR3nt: TGTGCCACCAGCAGAGATACCACCTACTACGAGCAGTACTTC
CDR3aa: CATSRDTTYYEQYF

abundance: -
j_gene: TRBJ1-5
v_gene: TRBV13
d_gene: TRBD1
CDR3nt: TGTGCCAGCAGCCACCGGACAGGCGCGGGGGTTAGCAATCAGCCCCAGCATTTT
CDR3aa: CASSHRTGAGVSNQPQHF

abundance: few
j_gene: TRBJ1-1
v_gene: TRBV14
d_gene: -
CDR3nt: TGTGCCAGCAGCCAAGATCGATCCTTTGCGAACACTGAAGCTTTCTTT
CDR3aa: CASSQDRSFANTEAFF

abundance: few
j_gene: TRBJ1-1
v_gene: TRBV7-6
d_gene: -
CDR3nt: TGTGCCAGCAGCTTAGATTCGGGGAGACGGCTGGGCACTGAAGCTTTCTTT
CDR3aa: CASSLDSGRRLGTEAFF

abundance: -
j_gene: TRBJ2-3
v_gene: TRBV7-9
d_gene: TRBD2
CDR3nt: TGTGCCAGCAGCTACAAACTAGCGGGAGCCACAGATACGCAGTATTTT
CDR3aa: CASSYKLAGATDTQYF

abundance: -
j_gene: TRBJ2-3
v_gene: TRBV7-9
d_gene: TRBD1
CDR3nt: TGTGCCAGCAGCGCAAGGACAGGATCTAGCACAGATACGCAGTATTTT
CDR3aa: CASSARTGSSTDTQYF

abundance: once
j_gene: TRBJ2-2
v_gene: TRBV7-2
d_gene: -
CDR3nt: TGTGCCAGCAGCCCGCGCAGGGGCGGGGAGCTGTTTTTT
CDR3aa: CASSPRRGGELFF

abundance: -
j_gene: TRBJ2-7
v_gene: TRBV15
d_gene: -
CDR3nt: TGTGCCACCAGCAGAGATGTTAGGGGACCCGGAGAATTAACATACGAGCAGTACTTC
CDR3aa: CATSRDVRGPGELTYEQYF

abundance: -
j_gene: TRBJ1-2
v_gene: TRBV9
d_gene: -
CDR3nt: TGTGCCAGCAGCGTATCGTCAGGGGAAGGCTACACCTTC
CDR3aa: CASSVSSGEGYTF

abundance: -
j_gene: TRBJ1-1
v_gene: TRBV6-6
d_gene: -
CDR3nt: TGTGCCAGCACCCTAGCCGGCTTGAACACTGAAGCTTTCTTT
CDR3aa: CASTLAGLNTEAFF

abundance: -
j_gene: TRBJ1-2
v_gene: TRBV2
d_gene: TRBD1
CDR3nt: TGTGCCAGCAGGAGGGGGCTTGGCTATGGCTACACCTTC
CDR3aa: CASRRGLGYGYTF

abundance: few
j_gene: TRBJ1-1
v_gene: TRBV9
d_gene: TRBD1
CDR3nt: TGTGCCAGCAGCGAGGGACAGGCGAACACTGAAGCTTTCTTT
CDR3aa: CASSEGQANTEAFF

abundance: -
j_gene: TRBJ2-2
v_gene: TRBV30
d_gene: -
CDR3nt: TGTGCCTGGAGTGTAAGGGGTTTGAACACCGGGGAGCTGTTTTTT
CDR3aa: CAWSVRGLNTGELFF

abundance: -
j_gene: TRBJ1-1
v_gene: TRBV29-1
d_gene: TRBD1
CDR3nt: TGCAGCGTGGGCAGGGGGTGGGACACTGAAGCTTTCTTT
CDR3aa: CSVGRGWDTEAFF

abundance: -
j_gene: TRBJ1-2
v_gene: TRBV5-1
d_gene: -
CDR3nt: TGCGCCAGCAGCCCAGGGACAACTAACTATGGCTACACCTTC
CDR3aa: CASSPGTTNYGYTF

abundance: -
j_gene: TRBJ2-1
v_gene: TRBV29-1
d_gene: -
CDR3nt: TGCAGCGTTGAAGCGGGAGTCTTGTCCTACAATGAGCAGTTCTTC
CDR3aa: CSVEAGVLSYNEQFF

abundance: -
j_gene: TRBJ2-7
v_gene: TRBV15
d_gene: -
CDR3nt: TGTGCCACCAGCAGAGAGCTTCTGAGGAACTACGAGCAGTACTTC
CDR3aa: CATSRELLRNYEQYF

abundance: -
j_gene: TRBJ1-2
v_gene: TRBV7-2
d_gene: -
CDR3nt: TGTGCCAGCAGCTTAGATCAGGGCCTTAACTATGGCTACACCTTC
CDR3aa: CASSLDQGLNYGYTF